This passage covers 27 T cell receptor beta chains from one sample sequenced in a study of T cells in Graves' hyperthyroidism and ophthalmopathy. RNA transcripts were the template for amplifying TCR beta CDR3 regions. HTBI primers were used for first-round RT-PCR of the TCR CDR3. MiXCR, applied by TCRdb to the multiplex PCR reads, yields one record per CDR3 protein. This sample yields about 640,000 distinct CDR3 sequences, of which 45% are seen a single time; about 7.2% belongs to the top ten. Sequencing input: peripheral blood or thyroid tissue (not recorded which). The source of these receptors is an adult man with Graves' disease, either hyperthyroidism or ophthalmopathy (not recorded which).

This clonotype was picked up a small number of times. This rearrangement joins TRBV9 to TRBJ1-1, with unresolved D. CDR3 size: 13 residues. Germline CDR1 is SGDLS and CDR2 is YYNGEE. V was shortened by 7 bases and J by 1 base, with 11 bases between the two germline ends. The CDR3 DNA is TGTGCCAGCTCACTAGATCAGAACACTGAAGCTTTCTTT. It encodes CASSLDQNTEAFF.

This clonotype was seen ten or more times. J is TRBJ1-2 and V is TRBV7-8; the D is unclear. This CDR3 region has 13 residues. V dropped 9 bases and J dropped 2 bases, with 13 bases sitting between them. Germline CDR1 and CDR2: SGHVS and FQNEAQ. The CDR3 nucleotides are TGTGCCAGTAGTAGCGACTCGAACTATGGCTACACCTTC. Protein sequence: CASSSDSNYGYTF.

This clonotype occurred many times. This rearrangement joins TRBV7-2 to TRBJ1-6; D gene ambiguous. CDR3 length: 14 residues. With 5 bases removed from V and 2 bases from J, the gap between germline ends came to 7 bases. The germline gives CDR1 SGHTA, CDR2 FQGNSA. The CDR3 is CASSRGPYNSPLHF. In nucleotides, the CDR3 is TGTGCCAGCAGCAGAGGGCCCTATAATTCACCCCTCCACTTT.

This clonotype was found many times. This chain connects TRBV10-3 to TRBJ2-2, with D possibly TRBD2 on 6 matching bases. Germline values: CDR1 ENHRY, CDR2 SYGVKD. There are 13 residues in the CDR3. Trimming took off 6 bases at V and 5 bases at J, with 10 bases between the two ends. CDR3 bases: TGTGCCATCAGCCCCCGGGGGACCGGGGAGCTGTTTTTT. Protein sequence: CAISPRGTGELFF.

This clonotype was detected only once. The chain has TRBV6-4 and TRBJ1-6, with TRBD1 matching 11 bases. CDR1 is MRHNA and CDR2 is SNTAGT in the germline V gene. CDR3 length equals 16 residues. The V segment lost 5 bases and the J segment 9 bases; nucleotides outside the gene matches: 9. The CDR3 nucleotides read TGTGCCAGCAGTAGACCGGGACAGGGGGGCGTTTCACCCCTCCACTTT. It encodes CASSRPGQGGVSPLHF.

This clonotype has ten or more counts. The V gene is TRBV7-8, the J gene TRBJ1-1; the D is unclear. Germline CDR1 reads SGHVS; CDR2 reads FQNEAQ. The CDR3 is made up of 13 amino acids. V was shortened by 5 bases and J by 1 base, with 8 bases between the two germline ends. In DNA, the CDR3 is TGTGCCAGCAGCCCAGGAGGGAACACTGAAGCTTTCTTT. Encoded protein: CASSPGGNTEAFF. The full variable domain, its missing parts supplied by reference TRBV7-8 and TRBJ1-1, is GAGVSQSPRYKVAKRGQDVALRCDPISGHVSLFWYQQALGQGPEFLTYFQNEAQLDKSGLPSDRFFAERPEGSVSTLKIQRTQQEDSAVYLCASSPGGNTEAFFGQGTRLTVV.

The chain employs TRBV5-1 and TRBJ2-2, with 8 bases fitting TRBD1. V gave up 0 bases and J gave up 6 bases; unmatched junction bases: 7. The CDR3 has 16 amino acids. CDR1 and CDR2 (germline): SGHRS, YFSETQ. CDR3 amino acids: CASSLARGLMAGELFF. The CDR3 nucleotides read TGCGCCAGCAGCTTGGCCAGGGGGCTGATGGCCGGGGAGCTGTTTTTT.

V is TRBV10-3 and J is TRBJ2-5; either TRBD1 or TRBD2 may fit D (5 bases each). V shed 6 bases and J shed 5 bases, with 22 bases lying between them. The CDR3 has 16 residues. Germline loops: CDR1 ENHRY, CDR2 SYGVKD. The CDR3 DNA reads as TGTGCCATCAGGAGGGGCCAGGACACCACGGAGGAGACCCAGTACTTC. It codes for CAIRRGQDTTEETQYF.

The rearrangement uses TRBV6-1 and TRBJ2-7, with D maybe TRBD1 (6 bases). V lost 1 base, J lost 7 bases, and 17 bases lay in between. CDR3 size: 15 residues. Looked up from germline, CDR1 is MNHNS and CDR2 is SASEGT. The CDR3, as DNA: TGTGCCAGCAGTGAAGTCGGGACACCTGCGATAGAGCAGTACTTC. Protein: CASSEVGTPAIEQYF.

V gene TRBV24-1 combines with J gene TRBJ1-2; 8 nucleotides align to TRBD1. The CDR3 covers 15 residues. Trimming at V came to 2 bases and at J to 2 bases, leaving 3 bases not matched to a gene. CDR1 KGHDR and CDR2 SFDVKD come from the germline V gene. The CDR3 DNA follows: TGTGCCACCAGTGATTCCCGACAGGGGAACTATGGCTACACCTTC. It codes for CATSDSRQGNYGYTF.

V gene TRBV10-3 combines with J gene TRBJ2-6; 10 nucleotides agree with TRBD1. The J segment lost 4 bases and the V segment lost 7 bases, leaving 7 bases of the junction unmatched. The CDR3 sequence is 16 residues long. Germline V gives CDR1 ENHRY, CDR2 SYGVKD. The CDR3 reads CAITGTGVRGANVLTF. CDR3 nucleotides: TGTGCCATCACCGGGACAGGGGTGAGGGGGGCCAACGTCCTGACTTTC.

The CDR3 sequence: CSVGPNEKLFF. Written as DNA, the CDR3 is TGCAGCGTGGGGCCTAATGAAAAACTGTTTTTT. The rearrangement uses TRBV29-1 and TRBJ1-4; weak D call: TRBD1 (5 bases). The V gene's germline CDR1 is SQVTM and CDR2 ANQGSEA. The V and J ends lost 6 bases and 3 bases respectively, with 5 bases between them. The length of the CDR3 is 11 residues.

This clonotype appeared many times. The chain carries TRBV15 and TRBJ1-4; D not resolved. The germline V and J ends were trimmed by 0 bases and 9 bases, with 14 bases remaining between them. The CDR3 consists of 15 residues. Germline V gene data show CDR1 as LNHNV and CDR2 as YYDKDF (reference sequence). CDR3 coding DNA: TGTGCCACCAGCAGAGATAGAGGGTTTAGTCAAAAACTGTTTTTT. It codes for CATSRDRGFSQKLFF.

In this sample, this clonotype turned up a few times. The J gene is TRBJ2-5, the V gene TRBV29-1; 12 bases fit TRBD2. The CDR3 has 14 residues. Germline V gene lookup returns CDR1 SQVTM and CDR2 ANQGSEA. V lost 4 bases, J lost 9 bases, and 9 bases stayed unmatched. The CDR3 here is CSVVGTSGFQAQYF. DNA for the CDR3: TGCAGCGTTGTGGGGACTAGCGGGTTTCAGGCCCAGTACTTC. The entire variable domain, with the rest obtained from reference TRBV29-1 and TRBJ2-5, is as follows: SAVISQKPSRDICQRGTSLTIQCQVDSQVTMMFWYRQQPGQSLTLIATANQGSEATYESGFVIDKFPISRPNLTFSTLTVSNMSPEDSSIYLCSVVGTSGFQAQYFGPGTRLLVL.

V usage is TRBV7-6 and J usage is TRBJ1-1; TRBD1 aligns across 8 bases. CDR1 SGHVS and CDR2 FNYEAQ come from the germline V gene. V shed 8 bases, J shed 0 bases, and the junction held 8 bases outside the gene matches. The CDR3 is 15 amino acids. This CDR3 reads CASSPTGGVNTEAFF. DNA of the CDR3: TGTGCCAGCTCACCCACAGGGGGAGTGAACACTGAAGCTTTCTTT. Using reference TRBV7-6 and TRBJ1-1 for the parts outside the CDR3, the full variable domain is GAGVSQSPRYKVTKRGQDVALRCDPISGHVSLYWYRQALGQGPEFLTYFNYEAQQDKSGLPNDRFSAERPEGSISTLTIQRTEQRDSAMYRCASSPTGGVNTEAFFGQGTRLTVV.

This clonotype was seen ten or more times. The gene calls are TRBV2 and TRBJ1-1, with a tentative D call TRBD1 (6 bases). Germline CDR1 reads SNHLY; CDR2 reads FYNNEI. Trimming shortened V by 7 bases and J by 0 bases, and 12 bases separated the two germline ends. The CDR3 sequence is 14 residues long. The CDR3 loop is CASTEGTLNTEAFF. CDR3 DNA: TGTGCCAGCACCGAGGGGACATTGAACACTGAAGCTTTCTTT. Supplemented by reference TRBV2 and TRBJ1-1, the full variable domain reads EPEVTQTPSHQVTQMGQEVILRCVPISNHLYFYWYRQILGQKVEFLVSFYNNEISEKSEIFDDQFSVERPDGSNFTLKIRSTKLEDSAMYFCASTEGTLNTEAFFGQGTRLTVV.

This clonotype came up a few times. This chain connects TRBV5-6 to TRBJ1-2; D may be TRBD1 (6 bases). V lost 0 bases and J 5 bases, leaving 14 bases between the germline ends. The CDR3 is made up of 15 amino acids. CDR1 is SGHDT, CDR2 YYEEEE, per germline. Here the CDR3 reads CASSLATGIAYGYTF. In DNA, the CDR3 is TGTGCCAGCAGCTTGGCCACAGGGATTGCTTATGGCTACACCTTC.

The rearrangement joins TRBV2 to TRBJ1-1; D may be TRBD1 (6 bases). The CDR3 sequence is 15 residues long. Trimming shortened V by 6 bases and J by 0 bases, and 14 bases separated the two germline ends. CDR1 and CDR2 from the germline V gene are SNHLY and FYNNEI. The CDR3 DNA follows: TGTGCCAGCAGGGGGGGGGCGAACATGAACACTGAAGCTTTCTTT. Its translation: CASRGGANMNTEAFF.

Note on this clonotype: One end of the junction does not line up with germline, which may come from a read error. This chain connects TRBV7-8 to TRBJ2-6; TRBD2 is a possible D gene (6 bases). The CDR3 extends over 17 amino acids. Germline V gene lookup returns CDR1 SGHVS and CDR2 FQNEAQ. The CDR3, as DNA: TGTGCCGGCAGTCTCAACATGGGGGGAAATGGGGCCAACGTCCTGACTTTC. Protein: CAGSLNMGGNGANVLTF.

This clonotype was seen ten or more times. The chain links TRBV20-1 to TRBJ2-5, with 7 nucleotides matching TRBD1. Germline CDR1 DFQATT, CDR2 SNEGSKA (reference sequence). V was clipped by 6 bases and J by 5 bases; unmatched bases: 3. The CDR3 contains 11 residues. The CDR3: CSANRGETQYF. The CDR3 DNA sequence: TGCAGTGCAAACAGGGGCGAGACCCAGTACTTC.

J is TRBJ1-5 and V is TRBV5-1, with TRBD1 as a possible D gene (5 bases). Germline values: CDR1 SGHRS, CDR2 YFSETQ. Trimming stripped 4 bases from V and 4 bases from J, with 18 bases between. The CDR3 has 16 amino acids. CDR3 region: CASSAGVGVGNQPQHF. DNA for the CDR3: TGCGCCAGCAGCGCGGGTGTAGGGGTTGGGAATCAGCCCCAGCATTTT.

The chain couples TRBV19 to TRBJ1-2, with 9 bases lining up with TRBD1. J lost 4 bases, V lost 3 bases, and 6 bases had no gene match. The length of the CDR3 is 15 residues. The germline V gene encodes CDR1 LNHDA and CDR2 SQIVND (reference sequence). CDR3 nucleotide sequence: TGTGCCAGTAGTATTAGTACAGGGGGCTCCTATGGCTACACCTTC. Translating it yields CASSISTGGSYGYTF.

The rearrangement uses TRBV2 and TRBJ1-5; D is uncertain. The V and J ends lost 5 bases and 6 bases respectively, with 14 bases between them. The CDR3 runs 14 residues. Germline loops: CDR1 SNHLY, CDR2 FYNNEI. The CDR3 here is CASSLYIGFQPQHF. The CDR3, as DNA: TGTGCCAGCAGTTTATATATAGGGTTTCAGCCCCAGCATTTT.

The rearrangement joins TRBV6-1 to TRBJ2-7; no clear D gene. With 6 bases removed from V and 0 bases from J, the gap between germline ends came to 9 bases. The CDR3 loop spans 13 amino acids. Germline V gene sequence: CDR1 MNHNS, CDR2 SASEGT. CDR3 DNA: TGTGCCAGCAGAGACGTGAGCTCCTACGAGCAGTACTTC. Its protein is CASRDVSSYEQYF.

This clonotype was detected many times. The V gene is TRBV12-3 or TRBV12-4, the J gene TRBJ1-5; D is undetermined. Trimming pared 5 bases from V and 12 bases from J, leaving 8 bases between. The CDR3 length is 10 residues. The CDR3 reads CASSGSYQHF. CDR3 nucleotides: TGTGCCAGCAGTGGGTCCTACCAGCATTTT.

The V call is TRBV14, the J call TRBJ1-1, with D maybe TRBD1 (5 bases). V was trimmed by 0 bases and J by 4 bases, leaving 6 bases between them. The germline CDR1 and CDR2 sequences are SGHDN and FVKESK. The CDR3 runs 13 residues. In nucleotides, the CDR3 is TGTGCCAGCAGCCAAGATGACAGCACTGAAGCTTTCTTT. Amino acid sequence: CASSQDDSTEAFF.

This chain connects TRBV29-1 to TRBJ1-6; D is possibly TRBD1 (5 bases). Germline assignment: CDR1 SQVTM and CDR2 ANQGSEA. The CDR3 totals 13 residues. Trimming pared 4 bases from V and 7 bases from J, leaving 11 bases between. CDR3 coding DNA: TGCAGCGTTGCCGAGACAGAGAATTCACCCCTCCACTTT. Its protein is CSVAETENSPLHF.